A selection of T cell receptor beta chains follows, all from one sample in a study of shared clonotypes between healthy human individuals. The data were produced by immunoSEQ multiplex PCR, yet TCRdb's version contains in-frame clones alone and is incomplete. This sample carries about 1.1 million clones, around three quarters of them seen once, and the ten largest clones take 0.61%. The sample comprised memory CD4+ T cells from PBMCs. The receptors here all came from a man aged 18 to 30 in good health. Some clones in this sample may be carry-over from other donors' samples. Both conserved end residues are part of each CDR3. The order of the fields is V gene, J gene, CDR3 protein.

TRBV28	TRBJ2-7	CASSLWPSGRDEQYF
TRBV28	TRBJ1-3	CASGETGAGNTIYF
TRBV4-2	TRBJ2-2	CASSQGTSGATGELFF
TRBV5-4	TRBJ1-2	CASSSRTGPGYTF
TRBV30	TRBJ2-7	CAWSVQAPYEQYF
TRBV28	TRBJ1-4	CASSRGRNEKLFF
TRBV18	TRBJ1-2	CASSPQGNYGYTF
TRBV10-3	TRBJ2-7	CAISEAQGGTYEQYF
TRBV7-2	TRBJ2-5	CASSLGYRETQYF
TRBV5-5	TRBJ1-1	CASSHPTANTEAFF
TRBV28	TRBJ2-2	CASSLTGELFF
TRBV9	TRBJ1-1	CASSVDWNTEAFF